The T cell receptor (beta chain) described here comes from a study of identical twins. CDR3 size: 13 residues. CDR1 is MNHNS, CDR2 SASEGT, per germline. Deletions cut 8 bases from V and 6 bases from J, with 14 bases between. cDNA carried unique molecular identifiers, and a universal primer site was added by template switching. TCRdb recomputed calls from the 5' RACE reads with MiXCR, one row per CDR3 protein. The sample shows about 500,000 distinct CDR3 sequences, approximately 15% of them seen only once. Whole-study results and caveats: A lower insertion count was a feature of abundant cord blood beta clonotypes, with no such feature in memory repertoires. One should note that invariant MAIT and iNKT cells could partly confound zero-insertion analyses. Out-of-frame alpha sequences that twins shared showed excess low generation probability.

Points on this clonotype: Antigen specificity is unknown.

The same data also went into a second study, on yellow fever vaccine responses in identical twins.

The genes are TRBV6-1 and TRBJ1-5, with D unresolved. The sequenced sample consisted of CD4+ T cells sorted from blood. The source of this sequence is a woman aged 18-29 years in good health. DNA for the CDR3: TGTGCCAGCGGAGCAAGCAAGATTCAGCCCCAGCATTTT. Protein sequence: CASGASKIQPQHF.